This T cell receptor (beta chain) was retrieved from a study of cytotoxic CD8 clonotypes in ibrutinib-treated CLL. Study at large: In all, about a dozen patients were relapsed/refractory, some 14 were treatment-naive and 17 were IGHV unmutated. Mean values per sample were 255,043 productive templates and 94,082 productive rearrangements.

Trimming left V 4 bases short and J 3 bases short, with 13 bases between. The CDR3 is 14 amino acids. Germline V gene data show CDR1 as SGHRS and CDR2 as YFSETQ. This clone showed up just a few times. What it binds is not known. TCRdb's copy holds only in-frame clones and misses some; the assay was immunoSEQ multiplex PCR. The data contain 110,000 to 150,000 clones, 70% to 80% of them singletons. Study-wide results and limits: Clonality rose at ibrutinib response, held steady in sustained remission, and fell toward baseline at progression. Rare overall, public clonotypes shrank or held steady under therapy.

The chain carries TRBV5-1 and TRBJ1-1; D ambiguous. Sequenced material: PBMCs, taken after 24 months of ibrutinib treatment. This TCR derives from a human donor with chronic lymphocytic leukemia. CDR3 residues: CASSPDGVDTEAFF. In DNA form, the CDR3 reads TGCGCCAGCAGCCCGGACGGGGTTGACACTGAAGCTTTCTTT.